This TCR beta chain comes out of a study of vaccination and CD4 T cells after COVID-19. The overall study: Six men and four women formed the convalescents, two being Hispanic. Control cultures received a CEFX pool, an HIV-1 Nef pool, or no peptide.

A word on this clonotype: Its antigen is unidentified.

Treatment reported: roughly nine-day PBMC culture with coronavirus spike peptide pools or control peptides (ViraFEST assay). It was before the COVID-19 pandemic (2011-2018) that the unexposed donor's CD4+ T cells were collected. Following culture for 10 days, CD4+ T cells were isolated by negative selection. Whole-study findings and limits: Of the reactive clones in convalescent patients, a median around 90% showed up only post-vaccination.

V was clipped by 5 bases and J by 4 bases, with 15 bases between them. Germline CDR1 ENHRY, CDR2 SYGVKD. The CDR3 has 15 residues. At the Johns Hopkins FTIC core, DNA taken from cultured CD4+ T cells was sequenced by way of the Oncomine TCR Beta short-read assay. MiXCR was run by TCRdb on the PCR reads, yielding one entry per CDR3 protein. The profile shows over 7,500 distinct CDR3 sequences, approximately 35% of them singletons. The sequenced sample was CD4+ T cells from blood, cultured in vitro. This TCR was recovered from a human donor in good health. This rearrangement joins TRBV10-3 to TRBJ1-3, with unresolved D. Here the CDR3 reads CAISSQLGSGNTIYF. CDR3 nucleotide sequence: TGTGCCATCAGTAGTCAGTTGGGGTCGGGAAACACCATATATTTT.